Listed below are T cell receptor beta chains from one sample, sequenced in a study of T cell responses to AZD1222 COVID-19 vaccine. Repertoires were generated with immunoSEQ multiplex PCR, while TCRdb's copy carries only in-frame clones and drops some. The sample lists 150,000 to 200,000 clones; roughly 90% were seen once. Sequenced material: peripheral blood, taken on day 0 of AZD1222 vaccination. These receptors were taken from an adult in good health. Each CDR3 is given with its conserved first and last residue. Fields, in order: J gene, clone size, V gene, D gene, CDR3 protein, CDR3 DNA. D genes are given only for firm matches. The size of a clone is reported for some rows only, either as once, few or many, or as a class for expanded clones.

J: TRBJ1-5; size: .; V: TRBV4-1; D: TRBD1; CDR3: CASSQGPQGVDQPQHF; DNA: TGCGCCAGCAGCCAAGGCCCCCAGGGGGTCGATCAGCCCCAGCATTTT
J: TRBJ1-2; size: .; V: TRBV24-1; D: .; CDR3: CATSDSDGSYGYTF; DNA: TGTGCCACCAGTGATTCGGACGGGAGCTATGGCTACACCTTC
J: TRBJ1-2; size: once; V: TRBV19; D: .; CDR3: CASSIGTVYGYTF; DNA: TGTGCCAGTAGTATAGGGACAGTCTATGGCTACACCTTC
J: TRBJ1-3; size: .; V: TRBV28; D: .; CDR3: CASSLLGDMNTIYF; DNA: TGTGCCAGCAGTTTACTAGGGGATATGAACACCATATATTTT
J: TRBJ1-5; size: .; V: TRBV19; D: TRBD1; CDR3: CASRMPGQGNQPQHF; DNA: TGTGCCAGTAGGATGCCGGGACAGGGAAATCAGCCCCAGCATTTT
J: TRBJ2-2; size: .; V: TRBV30; D: .; CDR3: CAWSVPPRGGINTGELFF; DNA: TGTGCCTGGAGTGTACCCCCCAGGGGAGGGATTAACACCGGGGAGCTGTTTTTT
J: TRBJ1-2; size: .; V: TRBV6-2/TRBV6-3; D: TRBD1; CDR3: CASSWPGTAYGYTF; DNA: TGTGCCAGCAGCTGGCCCGGGACAGCCTATGGCTACACCTTC
J: TRBJ2-7; size: .; V: TRBV30; D: .; CDR3: CAWSAGGGALGFQYEQYF; DNA: TGTGCCTGGAGCGCAGGAGGGGGGGCTCTGGGATTTCAATACGAGCAGTACTTC
J: TRBJ1-1; size: once; V: TRBV12-3/TRBV12-4; D: .; CDR3: CASSPTTEAFF; DNA: TGTGCCAGCAGTCCAACCACTGAAGCTTTCTTT
J: TRBJ2-1; size: .; V: TRBV5-1; D: .; CDR3: CASSWGTGPRDEQFF; DNA: TGCGCCAGCAGCTGGGGGACGGGACCTAGGGATGAGCAGTTCTTC
J: TRBJ2-5; size: .; V: TRBV29-1; D: TRBD1; CDR3: CSVELNRGETQYF; DNA: TGCAGCGTTGAATTGAACAGGGGGGAGACCCAGTACTTC
J: TRBJ1-1; size: .; V: TRBV7-9; D: .; CDR3: CASSPEGHPNTEAFF; DNA: TGTGCCAGCAGCCCGGAGGGGCACCCGAACACTGAAGCTTTCTTT
J: TRBJ2-2; size: .; V: TRBV6-2/TRBV6-3; D: .; CDR3: CASSSPGRTGELFF; DNA: TGTGCCAGCAGCTCACCAGGTCGTACCGGGGAGCTGTTTTTT
J: TRBJ1-2; size: .; V: TRBV28; D: TRBD1; CDR3: CASSSTGTLDGYTF; DNA: TGTGCCAGCAGTTCGACAGGGACCCTCGATGGCTACACCTTC
J: TRBJ1-6; size: .; V: TRBV7-9; D: .; CDR3: CASSLDTGRSPLHF; DNA: TGTGCCAGCAGCTTAGACACCGGGCGCTCACCCCTCCACTTT
J: TRBJ1-1; size: .; V: TRBV6-2/TRBV6-3; D: .; CDR3: CASSSLDGSEAFF; DNA: TGTGCCAGCAGTTCCTTGGACGGTTCTGAAGCTTTCTTT
J: TRBJ1-5; size: few; V: TRBV30; D: .; CDR3: CAWSGQQINQPQHF; DNA: TGTGCCTGGAGTGGGCAACAGATCAATCAGCCCCAGCATTTT
J: TRBJ2-3; size: .; V: TRBV18; D: TRBD2; CDR3: CATRTSGRVSTDTQYF; DNA: TGTGCCACCCGGACTAGCGGGAGAGTGAGCACAGATACGCAGTATTTT
J: TRBJ1-1; size: .; V: TRBV2; D: .; CDR3: CASQVWMNTEAFF; DNA: TGTGCCAGCCAGGTGTGGATGAACACTGAAGCTTTCTTT
J: TRBJ1-5; size: .; V: TRBV24-1; D: TRBD1; CDR3: CATRRGPYSNQPQHF; DNA: TGTGCCACCAGAAGGGGGCCATATAGCAATCAGCCCCAGCATTTT
J: TRBJ2-7; size: .; V: TRBV28; D: .; CDR3: CASLRGPPYEQYF; DNA: TGTGCCAGCCTACGGGGTCCCCCCTACGAGCAGTACTTC
J: TRBJ1-2; size: .; V: TRBV11-2; D: TRBD1; CDR3: CASGGTGNGYTF; DNA: TGTGCCAGTGGAGGGACAGGGAACGGCTACACCTTC
J: TRBJ1-2; size: .; V: TRBV19; D: .; CDR3: CASSSRDGVYGYTF; DNA: TGTGCCAGTAGTAGCCGGGACGGAGTCTATGGCTACACCTTC
J: TRBJ1-1; size: .; V: TRBV5-4; D: .; CDR3: CASSLDHTEAFF; DNA: TGTGCCAGCAGCTTGGACCACACTGAAGCTTTCTTT
J: TRBJ2-1; size: .; V: TRBV10-1; D: TRBD2; CDR3: CASSELAGAGVNEQFF; DNA: TGCGCCAGCAGTGAGCTAGCGGGGGCTGGTGTCAATGAGCAGTTCTTC
J: TRBJ1-3; size: .; V: TRBV30; D: .; CDR3: CAWSLLPDRSSGNTIYF; DNA: TGTGCCTGGAGTTTATTGCCCGACAGGAGCTCTGGAAACACCATATATTTT
J: TRBJ2-2; size: once; V: TRBV4-3; D: TRBD2; CDR3: CASSPSLAGGLKTGELFF; DNA: TGCGCCAGCAGCCCCTCACTAGCGGGAGGGCTAAAGACCGGGGAGCTGTTTTTT
J: TRBJ1-1; size: .; V: TRBV5-1; D: .; CDR3: CASSSPGTGWEDEAFF; DNA: TGCGCCAGCAGCTCGCCAGGTACGGGGTGGGAAGATGAAGCTTTCTTT